A selection of T cell receptor beta chains follows, all from one sample in a study of vaccination effects on CD4 cells after COVID-19. Some clones are missing from TCRdb's copy, which holds only in-frame ones; the method was immunoSEQ multiplex PCR. Counted here are tens of thousands of clones, more than 60% occurring once; the ten biggest clones make up about a sixth. Their recognized antigens are unknown. The sample here was CD4+ T cells from PBMCs cultured with SARS-CoV-2 spike peptides, taken before COVID-19 vaccination. The source is a human donor who received a COVID-19 vaccine. CDR3s include the opening cysteine and the closing phenylalanine or tryptophan. The D gene is left open where the match is weak. Expanded clones are given a class, and other clones once, few, many or no size at all.

NA	TRBV7-9	NA	TRBJ2-5	CASSKDQSFQETQYF	TGTGCCAGCAGCAAGGACCAGTCCTTCCAAGAGACCCAGTACTTC
NA	TRBV5-1	NA	TRBJ2-3	CASSQGGGSTDTQYF	TGCGCCAGCAGCCAGGGCGGAGGGAGCACAGATACGCAGTATTTT
NA	TRBV7-9	TRBD1	TRBJ2-1	CASSPGTGWDEQFF	TGTGCCAGCAGCCCCGGGACAGGGTGGGATGAGCAGTTCTTC
NA	TRBV6-5	TRBD2	TRBJ2-7	CASSYGGGSNEQYF	TGTGCCAGCAGTTACGGCGGGGGGTCAAACGAGCAGTACTTC
NA	TRBV28	TRBD2	TRBJ2-7	CASSSVAGGNYEQYF	TGTGCCAGCAGTTCTGTAGCGGGAGGGAACTACGAGCAGTACTTC
NA	TRBV5-1	NA	TRBJ1-1	CASRVGANTEAFF	TGCGCCAGCAGAGTAGGGGCGAACACTGAAGCTTTCTTT
once	TRBV7-9	TRBD1	TRBJ1-4	CASSDGTGDSEKLFF	TGTGCCAGCAGCGATGGGACAGGGGATTCTGAAAAACTGTTTTTT
NA	TRBV11-2	TRBD1	TRBJ1-5	CASRPTGGVNQPQHF	TGTGCCAGCAGGCCGACAGGGGGGGTCAATCAGCCCCAGCATTTT
once	TRBV19	NA	TRBJ1-5	CASSLMPRDQPQHF	TGTGCCAGTAGTTTAATGCCGCGGGATCAGCCCCAGCATTTT
few	TRBV7-6	NA	TRBJ1-5	CASSPTRGQPQHF	TGTGCCAGCAGCCCAACCAGGGGCCAGCCCCAGCATTTT
few	TRBV19	NA	TRBJ1-2	CASSMSPSGSYGYTF	TGTGCCAGTAGTATGAGCCCCTCCGGAAGCTATGGCTACACCTTC
once	TRBV7-9	NA	TRBJ2-3	CASSSRPPSSTDTQYF	TGTGCCAGCAGCTCGAGACCACCAAGTAGCACAGATACGCAGTATTTT
NA	TRBV30	NA	TRBJ2-1	CAWSARGLIYNEQFF	TGTGCCTGGAGTGCCCGTGGGCTAATCTACAATGAGCAGTTCTTC
NA	TRBV28	NA	TRBJ1-5	CASFLPGQGNQPQHF	TGTGCCAGCTTCCTGCCGGGGCAGGGCAATCAGCCCCAGCATTTT
NA	TRBV12-3/TRBV12-4	NA	TRBJ2-7	CASRRGPYEQYF	TGTGCCAGCAGGCGGGGGCCTTACGAGCAGTACTTC
once	TRBV5-1	NA	TRBJ2-6	CASSPSGANVLTF	TGCGCCAGCAGCCCCTCTGGGGCCAACGTCCTGACTTTC
NA	TRBV5-1	NA	TRBJ2-2	CASRRVAGELFF	TGCGCCAGCAGAAGGGTGGCCGGGGAGCTGTTTTTT
few	TRBV4-1	NA	TRBJ1-2	CASSPPGSATRGYTF	TGCGCCAGCAGCCCCCCGGGTTCTGCTACCCGGGGCTACACCTTC
NA	TRBV6-5	NA	TRBJ1-2	CASRAPNYGYTF	TGTGCCAGCAGGGCCCCTAACTATGGCTACACCTTC
NA	TRBV6-4	TRBD1	TRBJ1-5	CASTPGQGEGQPQHF	TGTGCCAGCACCCCGGGACAGGGGGAAGGTCAGCCCCAGCATTTT
NA	TRBV12-3/TRBV12-4	TRBD1	TRBJ2-7	CASSRTGYEQYF	TGTGCCAGCAGTCGGACAGGGTACGAGCAGTACTTC
NA	TRBV2	NA	TRBJ2-4	CASMVGMGVGIQYF	TGTGCCAGCATGGTGGGAATGGGTGTCGGCATTCAGTACTTC
NA	TRBV6-6	NA	TRBJ2-7	CASSTVGYEQYF	TGTGCCAGCAGTACAGTAGGTTACGAGCAGTACTTC
NA	TRBV27	NA	TRBJ1-3	CASSFKGGFSGNTIYF	TGTGCCAGCAGTTTTAAGGGGGGCTTCTCTGGAAACACCATATATTTT
NA	TRBV3-1/TRBV3-2	TRBD1	TRBJ2-3	CASSQWDRRGTDTQYF	TGTGCCAGCAGCCAATGGGACAGGCGGGGCACAGATACGCAGTATTTT
NA	TRBV10-3	NA	TRBJ1-1	CAISSGPTAEAFF	TGTGCCATCAGTTCCGGGCCTACGGCTGAAGCTTTCTTT
NA	TRBV28	NA	TRBJ2-7	CATEGGSYEQYF	TGTGCCACCGAAGGGGGCTCCTACGAGCAGTACTTC
NA	TRBV5-4	NA	TRBJ1-4	CASSLAGTNEKLFF	TGTGCCAGCAGCTTAGCAGGGACTAATGAAAAACTGTTTTTT
NA	TRBV27	TRBD2	TRBJ2-2	CASPEREMDTGELFF	TGTGCCAGCCCAGAGCGGGAGATGGACACCGGGGAGCTGTTTTTT
NA	TRBV5-4	TRBD1	TRBJ2-3	CASTASQGAGDTQYF	TGTGCCAGCACCGCTTCACAGGGGGCTGGGGATACGCAGTATTTT
NA	TRBV2	TRBD1	TRBJ2-2	CASRDRDSPTGELFF	TGTGCCAGCAGGGACCGGGACAGTCCCACCGGGGAGCTGTTTTTT
once	TRBV27	TRBD1	TRBJ1-1	CASSLLNRGGSEAFF	TGTGCCAGCAGTTTACTAAACAGGGGTGGAAGTGAAGCTTTCTTT
NA	TRBV5-5	TRBD2	TRBJ2-5	CASSLAPLTSGETQYF	TGTGCCAGCAGCTTGGCCCCCCTGACTAGCGGGGAGACCCAGTACTTC